This T cell receptor beta chain was profiled in a study of early T cells in non-severe SARS-CoV-2 infection. Study results and caveats: Sequences matched to VDJdb favored anti-spike CD8 responses, while private and CD4 specificities were missed.

Unique molecular identifiers were attached to individual cDNA molecules. TCRdb reprocessed the 5' RACE reads via MiXCR and lists one record per CDR3 protein. The sample shows approximately 35,000 distinct CDR3 sequences, approximately 5.2% of them seen only once. This CDR3 is built from 14 residues. Per the germline V gene, CDR1 is SQVTM and CDR2 is ANQGSEA. V was shortened by 3 bases and J by 1 base, with 12 bases between the two germline ends. This clonotype was seen ten or more times. Antigen specificity is unknown. The sequenced sample was whole blood. The chain has TRBV29-1 and TRBJ1-1, with D uncertain. The sequence came from an adult who was a healthcare worker with PCR-confirmed SARS-CoV-2 infection or an uninfected control (not recorded which). The CDR3 loop reads CSVDWGGSNTEAFF. CDR3 bases: TGCAGCGTTGATTGGGGAGGATCGAACACTGAAGCTTTCTTT.